The 15 T cell receptor beta chains below come from one sample, sequenced in a study of T cells in localized non-small cell lung cancer. Generated by immunoSEQ multiplex PCR, the TCRdb table keeps only in-frame clones and is missing some. The data show roughly 1,700 clones, around 30% seen once. This sample comprised normal lung tissue next to the tumor, obtained before any cancer treatment. Receptors were obtained from a woman aged 40-75 years with stage III lung adenocarcinoma.

Sample share makes this clone large. This chain connects TRBV19 to TRBJ1-2; D is unclear. This CDR3 has 13 amino acids. V was trimmed by 7 bases and J by 8 bases, leaving 17 bases between them. CDR1 is LNHDA and CDR2 is SQIVND in the germline V gene (reference sequence). CDR3 protein: CASTPDRMSGYTF. In DNA form, the CDR3 reads TGTGCCAGTACTCCGGACCGAATGAGCGGCTACACCTTC.

This clone was counted a few times. The V gene is TRBV9, the J gene TRBJ2-1, with 8 bases that match TRBD2. Trimming at V came to 5 bases and at J to 7 bases, leaving 14 bases not matched to a gene. CDR1 and CDR2 from the germline V gene are SGDLS and YYNGEE. This CDR3 is built from 16 residues. CDR3 sequence: CASSDGASGRRNEQFF. The CDR3 region has the DNA TGTGCCAGCAGTGATGGGGCTAGCGGGCGACGAAATGAGCAGTTCTTC.

V is TRBV6-8 and J is TRBJ2-1; TRBD1 aligns across 9 bases. Germline CDR1 reads MNHGY; CDR2 reads SAAAGT. Losses at the gene ends were 9 bases for V and 6 bases for J; bases not matched to a gene: 9. The length of the CDR3 is 14 residues. The CDR3 DNA is TGTGCCAGTGCCGGGACAGGGTACGTCAATGAGCAGTTCTTC. Amino acid sequence: CASAGTGYVNEQFF.

The chain has TRBV11-3 and TRBJ1-1; 9 bases map to TRBD1. There are 15 residues in the CDR3. Trimming took 4 bases from V and 3 from J; bases not matched to a gene: 6. Germline lookup yields CDR1 SGHNT and CDR2 YENEEA. In DNA, the CDR3 is TGTGCCAGCAGCTACGGGACAGGGTTACACACTGAAGCTTTCTTT. The encoded protein is CASSYGTGLHTEAFF. The whole variable domain, filled in from reference TRBV11-3 and TRBJ1-1, reads EAGVVQSPRYKIIEKKQPVAFWCNPISGHNTLYWYLQNLGQGPELLIRYENEEAVDDSQLPKDRFSAERLKGVDSTLKIQPAELGDSAVYLCASSYGTGLHTEAFFGQGTRLTVV.

The genes are TRBV11-3 and TRBJ2-1; D unclear. Germline V lookup: CDR1 SGHNT, CDR2 YENEEA. The CDR3 loop spans 17 amino acids. V was trimmed by 2 bases and J by 0 bases, leaving 14 bases between them. CDR3: CASSLSAPGFSYNEQFF. The CDR3 region has the DNA TGTGCCAGCAGCTTATCTGCCCCCGGGTTCTCCTACAATGAGCAGTTCTTC.

J is TRBJ1-3 and V is TRBV11-3; D perhaps matches TRBD1 (5 bases). V lost 4 bases and J 6 bases, leaving 13 bases between the germline ends. CDR3 length: 14 amino acids. Germline values: CDR1 SGHNT, CDR2 YENEEA. CDR3 DNA sequence: TGTGCCAGCAGCTCCAGGGTGTACGAAAACACCATATATTTT. Translation: CASSSRVYENTIYF.

The count of this clone is one. J is TRBJ2-5 and V is TRBV18; 7 bases are shared with TRBD1. This CDR3 is built from 17 residues. Losses at the gene ends were 6 bases for V and 1 base for J; bases not matched to a gene: 14. The germline V gene encodes CDR1 KGHSH and CDR2 LQKENI. This chain's CDR3 is CASSRVPGQTFQETQYF. The CDR3 DNA reads TGTGCCAGCTCTCGTGTACCGGGACAGACCTTCCAAGAGACCCAGTACTTC.

J is TRBJ1-4 and V is TRBV7-6; D gene unclear. CDR1 is SGHVS and CDR2 is FNYEAQ in the germline V gene. This CDR3 comprises 14 residues. The germline V and J ends were trimmed by 4 bases and 8 bases, with 14 bases remaining between them. The CDR3 region is CASSSNALAEKLFF. In DNA, the CDR3 is TGTGCCAGCAGCTCTAATGCCCTGGCCGAAAAACTGTTTTTT.

Regarding this clone: A junction boundary mismatches the germline segment, possibly from a read error. This chain uses TRBV6-8 with TRBJ1-2; 8 bases match TRBD1. This CDR3 spans 15 amino acids. The germline gives CDR1 MNHGY, CDR2 SAAAGT. CDR3 nucleotide sequence: TGTGCCATCAGTGGCGGACAGGGAGGGACCTATGGCTACACCTTC. Translated: CAISGGQGGTYGYTF.

In its sample, this clone was seen a few times. The rearrangement links TRBV11-3 to TRBJ2-7; TRBD1 is a possible D gene (7 bases). Germline V gene sequence: CDR1 SGHNT, CDR2 YENEEA. There are 14 residues in the CDR3. Trimming stripped 3 bases from V and 1 base from J, with 10 bases between. Here the CDR3 reads CASSLEGQSYEQYF. DNA of the CDR3: TGTGCCAGCAGCTTGGAGGGACAGTCCTACGAGCAGTACTTC.

In this sample, this clone turned up a few times. V is TRBV9 and J is TRBJ1-1, with unresolved D. This CDR3 spans 14 amino acids. Germline CDR1 SGDLS, CDR2 YYNGEE. The V end was cut by 3 bases, the J end by 1 base, with 10 bases between. The CDR3 spells CASSESHKNTEAFF. The CDR3 DNA reads TGTGCCAGCAGCGAGTCCCATAAGAACACTGAAGCTTTCTTT.

This clone has just one count. The same CDR3 arises from other DNA sequences in this sample as well. V gene TRBV29-1 combines with J gene TRBJ2-3; TRBD1 agrees at 7 bases. The CDR3 contains 14 residues. Per the germline V gene, CDR1 is SQVTM and CDR2 is ANQGSEA. Trimming removed 1 base from V and 2 bases from J; junction bases left unmatched: 3. The CDR3 DNA reads as TGCAGCGTTGAAGGACAGGGATACACAGATACGCAGTATTTT. Translated, it gives CSVEGQGYTDTQYF.

This clone was counted a few times. The CDR3 region has the DNA TGTGCCAGCAGTTCTCAGGGGACTAGGGAAAAACTGTTTTTT. Amino acids: CASSSQGTREKLFF. The chain joins TRBV9 to TRBJ1-4; maybe TRBD1 (6 bases). CDR3 length equals 14 residues. V lost 5 bases and J 8 bases, leaving 16 bases between the germline ends. Germline V gives CDR1 SGDLS, CDR2 YYNGEE.

This clone is deemed medium-sized. The chain couples TRBV11-3 to TRBJ2-1, with D tentatively TRBD2 (5 bases). The germline V and J ends were trimmed by 2 bases and 3 bases, with 8 bases remaining between them. The CDR3 is made up of 14 amino acids. Per germline, CDR1 SGHNT and CDR2 YENEEA. The CDR3 sequence is CASSLNRGYNEQFF. As DNA, the CDR3 is TGTGCCAGCAGCTTAAATCGGGGCTACAATGAGCAGTTCTTC.

The table lists this clone with a few counts. This chain uses TRBV28 with TRBJ2-7, with 7 nucleotides matching TRBD1. The germline gives CDR1 MDHEN, CDR2 SYDVKM. This CDR3 region has 15 residues. V lost 8 bases and J lost 0; bases outside the gene matches: 10. This CDR3 reads CASGRTGFTSYEQYF. As DNA, the CDR3 is TGTGCCAGCGGGCGGACAGGTTTTACCTCCTACGAGCAGTACTTC.